The 28 T cell receptor beta chains below come from one sample, sequenced in a study of tumor and adjacent non-tumor tissue in lung cancer. The template was RNA from unsorted bulk tissue. Three rounds of nested PCR, following a modified ARM-PCR protocol, produced the TCRbeta library. Via MiXCR, TCRdb re-called the multiplex PCR reads, giving one row per CDR3 protein. The data show approximately 120,000 distinct CDR3 sequences, 66% seen once. Specimen: lung tumor tissue. The receptors shown here come from a man between 25 and 39 years old with non-small cell lung cancer.

This clonotype has ten or more counts. The chain uses TRBV29-1 and TRBJ1-1, with a tentative D call TRBD1 (5 bases). The CDR3 length is 15 residues. Germline V gene data show CDR1 as SQVTM and CDR2 as ANQGSEA. Trimming took 0 bases from V and 1 from J, leaving 12 bases between them. CDR3 sequence reads: CSVEDPWGGNTEAFF. CDR3 coding DNA: TGCAGCGTTGAAGATCCATGGGGGGGGAACACTGAAGCTTTCTTT.

As regards this clonotype: The junction and the germline gene differ at one end; a read error may be behind it. CDR3 coding DNA: TGTGCCAGCACTTACCGAGGGCGGATGAACACTGAGGCTTTCTTT. This encodes CASTYRGRMNTEAFF. The chain recombines TRBV6-5 with TRBJ1-1; D remains unclear. Germline V lookup: CDR1 MNHEY, CDR2 SVGAGI. The CDR3 loop spans 15 amino acids.

This clonotype was seen ten or more times. V is TRBV6-6 and J is TRBJ2-7, with D possibly being TRBD1 (6 bases). With 9 bases removed from V and 4 bases from J, the gap between germline ends came to 7 bases. Germline CDR1 MNHNY, CDR2 SVGAGI (reference sequence). The CDR3 spans 10 residues. CDR3 amino acids: CARTGYEQYF. In nucleotides, the CDR3 is TGTGCCAGAACAGGGTACGAGCAGTACTTC.

The chain carries TRBV11-3 and TRBJ2-2; D is undetermined. Trimming cost V 9 bases and J 6 bases, with 11 bases left between them. The CDR3 spans 12 residues. Germline V lookup: CDR1 SGHNT, CDR2 YENEEA. The CDR3 DNA is TGTGCCAGTAACTGGGTCTCCGGGGAGCTGTTTTTT. It encodes CASNWVSGELFF. Full variable domain (missing parts from reference TRBV11-3 and TRBJ2-2): EAGVVQSPRYKIIEKKQPVAFWCNPISGHNTLYWYLQNLGQGPELLIRYENEEAVDDSQLPKDRFSAERLKGVDSTLKIQPAELGDSAVYLCASNWVSGELFFGEGSRLTVL.

Notes on this clonotype: This may be a read error, as it is one base from a much larger clone. The chain recombines TRBV6-1 with TRBJ2-6; 8 positions agree with TRBD1. Per the germline V gene, CDR1 is MNHNS and CDR2 is SASEGT. The CDR3 loop spans 15 amino acids. CDR3 DNA sequence: TGTGCCGGCAGTGAGACAGGGGACGGGGCCAACGTCCTGACTTTC. Translated, it gives CAGSETGDGANVLTF.

Worth noting for this clonotype: The CDR3 does not close with the conserved phenylalanine or tryptophan, likely indicating a read error. The rearrangement joins TRBV29-1 to TRBJ1-5; D is perhaps TRBD1 (5 bases). With 4 bases removed from V and 4 bases from J, the gap between germline ends came to 11 bases. CDR1 is SQVTM and CDR2 is ANQGSEA in the germline V gene. The CDR3 is 13 residues long. Here the CDR3 reads CSVGRDINQPQHL. DNA of the CDR3: TGCAGCGTTGGCAGGGATATAAATCAGCCCCAGCATCTT.

This clonotype was seen once. This sequence may be a read error, since a much larger clone differs from it by one base. Here the CDR3 omits its conserved ending phenylalanine or tryptophan, so a read error is the likely source. This chain links TRBV20-1 with TRBJ2-7, with 7 bases matching TRBD1. The ends lost 5 bases at V and 4 bases at J; junction bases unmatched: 5. This CDR3 has 12 amino acids. Germline lookup yields CDR1 DFQATT and CDR2 SNEGSKA (reference sequence). The CDR3 nucleotides are TGCAGTGCTGTGAAGGGGGCGTACGAGCAGTACATC. Its translation: CSAVKGAYEQYI.

With respect to this clonotype: At one boundary the junction diverges from the germline segment, which might be a read error. The V gene is TRBV15, the J gene TRBJ2-5; 10 nucleotides line up with TRBD2. This CDR3 contains 15 residues. The V gene's germline CDR1 is LNHNV and CDR2 YYDKDF (reference sequence). As DNA, the CDR3 is TGTGTCACCAGCACAGGACTAGCGGCCCAAGAGACCCAGTACTTC. This codes for CVTSTGLAAQETQYF.

There are many counts of this clonotype. The J gene is TRBJ2-2, the V gene TRBV29-1, with unresolved D. The CDR3 consists of 13 residues. Germline lookup yields CDR1 SQVTM and CDR2 ANQGSEA. V was clipped by 1 base and J by 0 bases, with 3 bases between them. The CDR3 region has the DNA TGCAGCGTTGAAGGGCCGAACACCGGGGAGCTGTTTTTT. This sequence encodes CSVEGPNTGELFF.

The count of this clonotype is one. The chain has TRBV20-1 and TRBJ1-2; 9 bases fit TRBD1. Looked up from germline, CDR1 is DFQATT and CDR2 is SNEGSKA (reference sequence). After removal of 2 bases from V and 5 bases from J, the junction contained 9 bases not matched to a gene. CDR3 size: 15 residues. The CDR3 DNA sequence: TGCAGTGCTAGAAAACAGGGGGCAGAGAGGTATGGCTACACCTTC. Residues: CSARKQGAERYGYTF.

To note about this clonotype: An end of the junction does not agree with germline; a read error may underlie this. J is TRBJ2-1 and V is TRBV20-1, with 8 bases identical to TRBD2. The CDR3 runs to 19 residues. Germline values: CDR1 DFQATT, CDR2 SNEGSKA (reference sequence). CDR3 DNA: TGCAGTGCTCGTGTTGGGACTAGTGGGAGTGATAACTCCTACAATGGGCAGTTCTTC. Protein product: CSARVGTSGSDNSYNGQFF.

This clonotype was seen many times. The rearrangement joins TRBV4-2 to TRBJ1-4, with 12 bases identical to TRBD1. The germline V gene has CDR1 LGHNA and CDR2 YNFKEQ. The J segment lost 7 bases and the V segment lost 7 bases, leaving 1 base of the junction unmatched. The CDR3 spans 13 residues. DNA for the CDR3: TGTGCCAGCAAGGGACAGGGGGCTGAAAAACTGTTTTTT. Amino acid sequence: CASKGQGAEKLFF.

Notes on this clonotype: A read error may explain this, as a much larger clone is one base away. The gene calls are TRBV25-1 and TRBJ1-1; 7 nucleotides line up with TRBD1. The CDR3 covers 13 residues. The germline CDR1 and CDR2 sequences are MGHDK and SYGVNS. For the CDR3, the DNA is TGTGCCAGCAGTGAATTTGCAGGGGGATTTGCTCTCTTT. Amino acid sequence: CASSEFAGGFALF.

To note about this clonotype: Because the CDR3 is missing its conserved closing phenylalanine or tryptophan, this is likely a read error. The chain is built from TRBV29-1 and TRBJ1-5, with 10 bases that match TRBD1. Germline V lookup: CDR1 SQVTM, CDR2 ANQGSEA. With 6 bases clipped from V and 4 bases from J, the junction kept 6 bases outside the gene matches. CDR3 length: 14 residues. CDR3 DNA sequence: TGCAGCGTGCGGGACAGGGGTGGGAATCAGCCCCAGCATTAT. It encodes CSVRDRGGNQPQHY.

As to this clonotype: A clone one base away is much larger, so this may be a read error. CDR3 coding DNA: TGTGCCAGCAGCTCCATGGTCGTCATGAACACTGAAGCTTTCTTT. Translating it yields CASSSMVVMNTEAFF. The chain uses TRBV5-5 and TRBJ1-1; the D is unclear. V shed 3 bases and J shed 0 bases, with 12 bases lying between them. Germline V CDR1 and CDR2: SGHKS, YYEKEE (reference sequence). The CDR3 has 15 residues.

Details on this clonotype: One base away lies a much larger clone, so this may be a sequencing read error. The chain has TRBV4-2 and TRBJ2-1, with TRBD2 as a possible D gene (5 bases). Looked up from germline, CDR1 is LGHNA and CDR2 is YNFKEQ. Trimming pared 8 bases from V and 7 bases from J, leaving 18 bases between. CDR3 length: 14 residues. CDR3 region: CASCPAAGPNEQFF. CDR3 nucleotide sequence: TGTGCCAGCTGCCCCGCCGCGGGCCCTAATGAGCAGTTCTTC.

Turning to this clonotype: A read error may account for a junction end that differs from germline. The chain couples TRBV7-9 to TRBJ2-2, with 13 bases fitting TRBD2. The CDR3 sequence is 18 residues long. The germline V gene has CDR1 SEHNR and CDR2 FQNEAQ (reference sequence). The CDR3 DNA is TGTGCCAGCAGCGCACTTGGGACTAGCGGGATGAACACCGGGGAGCTGGTTTTT. Translation: CASSALGTSGMNTGELVF.

This chain connects TRBV20-1 to TRBJ2-1; 12 bases line up with TRBD2. CDR3 length equals 16 residues. The germline V gene encodes CDR1 DFQATT and CDR2 SNEGSKA (reference sequence). J gave up 7 bases and V 0 bases, and 7 bases lay outside the gene matches. The CDR3 coding sequence is TGCAGTGCTAGAGATCCCGCAACTAGCGGGGGGAATGAGCAGTTCTTC. Its protein is CSARDPATSGGNEQFF.

In the case of this clonotype: This likely comes from a read error, as the CDR3 has no conserved phenylalanine or tryptophan at its end. The chain combines TRBV20-1 with TRBJ2-5, with D hard to call. Trimming removed 7 bases from V and 7 bases from J, with 13 bases in between. Germline CDR1 DFQATT, CDR2 SNEGSKA (reference sequence). The CDR3 length is 11 residues. CDR3 region: CSDREKGTQYL. In nucleotides, the CDR3 is TGCAGTGATAGGGAAAAGGGGACCCAGTACCTC.

As concerns this clonotype: Mismatch with germline at one junction end may stem from a read error. The chain has TRBV29-1 and TRBJ1-2; no reliable D call. The CDR3 runs 13 residues. Germline lookup yields CDR1 SQVTM and CDR2 ANQGSEA. The CDR3: CSTSDSRVYGDTF. CDR3 DNA: TGCAGCACCTCGGATAGTCGGGTGTATGGCGACACCTTC.

Concerning this clonotype itself: A much larger clone sits a single nucleotide away, making a read error possible. V and J are TRBV6-2 or TRBV6-3 and TRBJ2-2; 10 nucleotides match TRBD2. Germline CDR1 and CDR2: MNHEY and SVGEGT. CDR3 length: 15 residues. The CDR3 region has the DNA TGTGCCAGCAGTTACGGGACTAGCGACACCGGGGAGCGGTTTTTT. The encoded protein is CASSYGTSDTGERFF.

This clonotype appeared many times. This chain uses TRBV6-2 or TRBV6-3 with TRBJ2-2, with a possible D match to TRBD1 (5 bases). V gave up 7 bases and J gave up 1 base, with 10 bases separating them. The germline gives CDR1 MNHEY, CDR2 SVGEGT. This CDR3 is 14 amino acids long. The CDR3 DNA sequence: TGTGCCAGCAACCTGGGGCAGAACACCGGGGAGCTGTTTTTT. Its protein is CASNLGQNTGELFF.

The chain is built from TRBV10-3 and TRBJ1-1, with 8 bases matching TRBD1. The CDR3 contains 14 residues. Germline CDR1 and CDR2: ENHRY and SYGVKD. Trimming cost V 0 bases and J 8 bases; bases outside gene matches: 5. The CDR3 spells CAISESQGASEAFF. Here the CDR3 DNA reads TGTGCCATCAGTGAGTCGCAGGGGGCGTCGGAAGCTTTCTTT.

On this clonotype itself: A junction boundary mismatches the germline segment, possibly from a read error. The chain uses TRBV11-2 and TRBJ1-2; no clear D. Germline V gives CDR1 SGHAT, CDR2 FQNNGV. The CDR3 totals 13 residues. In DNA form, the CDR3 reads TGTGCGAGCAGCCCTGGTCGCTACTATGGCTACACCTTC. Its translation is CASSPGRYYGYTF.

This clonotype appeared a single time. The junction does not match germline at one end; this may be a read error. CDR3 protein: CVSSLESSGSSEQYF. CDR3 DNA: TGTGTCAGCAGCTTAGAATCCAGCGGGAGTAGCGAGCAGTACTTC. The chain is built from TRBV11-2 and TRBJ2-7, with 8 bases aligning to TRBD2. CDR1 and CDR2 from the germline V gene are SGHAT and FQNNGV. The CDR3 is made up of 15 amino acids.

V usage is TRBV20-1 and J usage is TRBJ2-3; possibly TRBD2 for D (5 bases). Per the germline V gene, CDR1 is DFQATT and CDR2 is SNEGSKA (reference sequence). This CDR3 is 14 amino acids long. The CDR3 spells CITPPTRATDTQYF. CDR3 DNA: TGCATTACTCCCCCGACGCGGGCAACAGATACGCAGTATTTT.

V and J are TRBV6-6 and TRBJ2-3; no definite D call. V lost 6 bases, J lost 2 bases, and 9 bases lay in between. The CDR3 extends over 13 amino acids. In germline, CDR1 is MNHNY, CDR2 SVGAGI (reference sequence). Written as DNA, the CDR3 is TGTGCCAGCAGGAAGCGCCTCACAGATACGCAGTATTTT. Translating gives CASRKRLTDTQYF.

Worth noting for this clonotype: This may come from a read error, since a much larger clone is one base off. This sequence joins TRBV29-1 and TRBJ2-7; D is unclear. Germline V lookup: CDR1 SQVTM, CDR2 ANQGSEA. The CDR3 totals 17 residues. CDR3 amino acids: CSVAPKKAGLNSYERYF. CDR3 DNA sequence: TGCAGCGTGGCCCCTAAGAAGGCCGGATTAAATTCCTACGAGCGGTACTTC.